This T cell receptor beta chain was observed in a study of response to subunit inactivated influenza vaccine. This clonotype was seen a handful of times. TCRdb fed the RT-PCR reads into MiXCR, producing one record per CDR3 protein. Altogether 600,000 to 850,000 distinct CDR3 sequences are present, 14% being singletons, with the ten largest covering approximately 7.6%. With V trimmed by 0 bases and J by 0 bases, 1 base remained unmatched. Germline V gene data show CDR1 as ENHRY and CDR2 as SYGVKD. The CDR3 runs 16 residues. Source: PBMCs from blood, taken less than 15 days before vaccination. V gene TRBV10-3 combines with J gene TRBJ1-3; 8 positions agree with TRBD1. The TCR sequence derives from a man in his fifties who received an inactivated influenza vaccine. CDR3 sequence: CAISESDRGSGNTIYF. In nucleotides, the CDR3 is TGTGCCATCAGTGAGTCCGACAGGGGCTCTGGAAACACCATATATTTT.